These T cell receptor beta chains were read from a single sample in a study of T-cell reconstitution after alpha-beta-depleted transplantation in children. TCRdb called the PCR reads again in MiXCR, with one record for every CDR3 protein. The sample holds approximately 400,000 distinct CDR3 sequences, around 9.9% seen once. The sequenced sample was PBMCs from the stem cell graft donor, obtained from the stem cell graft. The receptors were sampled from a human donor who donated a stem cell graft to a child with acute myeloid leukemia. CDR3s include the opening cysteine and the closing phenylalanine or tryptophan. The order of the fields is clone size, V gene, J gene, D gene, CDR3 DNA, CDR3 protein. A D gene is named only where the DNA matches it firmly. The size of a clone is reported for some rows only, either as once, few or many, or as a class for expanded clones.

clone size: few
V gene: TRBV9
J gene: TRBJ2-7
D gene: TRBD2
CDR3 DNA: TGTGCCAGCAGCCCTGGTAATAGCGGGAGATCGTACGAGCAGTACTTC
CDR3 protein: CASSPGNSGRSYEQYF

clone size: few
V gene: TRBV7-2
J gene: TRBJ2-1
D gene: NA
CDR3 DNA: TGTGCCAGCAGCTGGAACCGTTACAATGAGCAGTTCTTC
CDR3 protein: CASSWNRYNEQFF

clone size: many
V gene: TRBV11-2
J gene: TRBJ2-6
D gene: TRBD1
CDR3 DNA: TGTGCCAGCAGCCCGATCGCCGGGGACAGGACATCTGGGGCCAACGTCCTGACTTTC
CDR3 protein: CASSPIAGDRTSGANVLTF

clone size: few
V gene: TRBV10-3
J gene: TRBJ2-7
D gene: NA
CDR3 DNA: TGTGCCATCAGTGTTAACGGCTACGAGCAGTACTTC
CDR3 protein: CAISVNGYEQYF

clone size: many
V gene: TRBV29-1
J gene: TRBJ2-1
D gene: TRBD1
CDR3 DNA: TGCAGCGTGGGGACAGATGAGCAGTTCTTC
CDR3 protein: CSVGTDEQFF

clone size: NA
V gene: TRBV7-2
J gene: TRBJ1-6
D gene: NA
CDR3 DNA: TGTGCCAGCAGCTTAAACCCTAATTCACCCCTCCACTTT
CDR3 protein: CASSLNPNSPLHF

clone size: NA
V gene: TRBV27
J gene: TRBJ2-6
D gene: TRBD1
CDR3 DNA: TGTGCCAGCAATCCCCGGACAGGGGTGCGCTCTGGGGCCAACGTCCTGACTTTC
CDR3 protein: CASNPRTGVRSGANVLTF

clone size: NA
V gene: TRBV5-1
J gene: TRBJ2-4
D gene: TRBD1
CDR3 DNA: TGCGCCAGCAGCTTGGCCAAGGCGGACAGGGCTTTTGCCAAAAACATTCAGTACTTC
CDR3 protein: CASSLAKADRAFAKNIQYF

clone size: NA
V gene: TRBV20-1
J gene: TRBJ2-3
D gene: TRBD2
CDR3 DNA: TGCAGTGCTAAACTAGCGTACCATACGCAGTATTTT
CDR3 protein: CSAKLAYHTQYF

clone size: NA
V gene: TRBV20-1
J gene: TRBJ2-1
D gene: NA
CDR3 DNA: TGCAGTGCTAGAGATCCAGGAATCTCCTACAATGAGCAGTTCTTC
CDR3 protein: CSARDPGISYNEQFF

clone size: NA
V gene: TRBV12-3/TRBV12-4
J gene: TRBJ2-2
D gene: NA
CDR3 DNA: TGTGCCAGCAGTTTAGGTACCAGATTAGTGAACACCGGGGAGCTGTTTTTT
CDR3 protein: CASSLGTRLVNTGELFF

clone size: NA
V gene: TRBV12-3/TRBV12-4
J gene: TRBJ1-4
D gene: TRBD1
CDR3 DNA: TGTGCCAGCAGTTCCCTCAGGGGGCGAGGCGGTGAAAAACTGTTTTTT
CDR3 protein: CASSSLRGRGGEKLFF

clone size: NA
V gene: TRBV20-1
J gene: TRBJ2-5
D gene: TRBD2
CDR3 DNA: TGCAGTGCTAGAGATCCGGGAGGCCAGGCCCAGTACTTC
CDR3 protein: CSARDPGGQAQYF

clone size: many
V gene: TRBV29-1
J gene: TRBJ2-3
D gene: NA
CDR3 DNA: TGCAGCTATCTTTTGACAGCCACTAGCACAGATACGCAGTATTTT
CDR3 protein: CSYLLTATSTDTQYF

clone size: many
V gene: TRBV12-3/TRBV12-4
J gene: TRBJ2-1
D gene: TRBD2
CDR3 DNA: TGTGCCAGCAGTCCGAATAGTTTAGCGGGGGGGTACAATGAGCAGTTCTTC
CDR3 protein: CASSPNSLAGGYNEQFF

clone size: few
V gene: TRBV6-2/TRBV6-3
J gene: TRBJ2-7
D gene: NA
CDR3 DNA: TGTGCCAGCAGTTTTGGGGGTTACTCCTACGAGCAGTACTTC
CDR3 protein: CASSFGGYSYEQYF

clone size: once
V gene: TRBV6-2/TRBV6-3
J gene: TRBJ2-1
D gene: TRBD2
CDR3 DNA: TGTGCCAGCAGCTACTCGGGGGGGGGTCGGTACAATGAGCAGTTCTTC
CDR3 protein: CASSYSGGGRYNEQFF

clone size: NA
V gene: TRBV25-1
J gene: TRBJ2-3
D gene: NA
CDR3 DNA: TGTGCCACCGGAGCAATCGGCACAGATACGCAGTATTTT
CDR3 protein: CATGAIGTDTQYF

clone size: few
V gene: TRBV18
J gene: TRBJ2-1
D gene: TRBD2
CDR3 DNA: TGTGCCAGCTCAGCCGGGACTAGCGGACTTTCCTACAATGAGCAGTTCTTC
CDR3 protein: CASSAGTSGLSYNEQFF

clone size: NA
V gene: TRBV20-1
J gene: TRBJ2-3
D gene: NA
CDR3 DNA: TGCAGTGCTAGAGATAGAAGTGGGGGGGATACGCAGTATTTT
CDR3 protein: CSARDRSGGDTQYF